Presented here are 22 T cell receptor beta chains from one specimen sequenced in a study of regulatory T cells in long-lasting Graves disease. Relying on iRepertoire HTBI primers and Arm-PCR of CDR3 regions, the team built TCR beta libraries. TCRdb passed the multiplex PCR reads through MiXCR, listing each CDR3 protein once. The table lists roughly 400,000 distinct CDR3 sequences, around 23% of them singletons. Time point reported: persistent/refractory GD, antithyroid drugs over 5 years with positive TRAb. The TCR library was made from RNA that had been extracted from PBMCs in TRIzol. Here the sequenced sample was peripheral blood mononuclear cells (PBMCs), taken when the disease was refractory, from a patient treated with antithyroid drugs. Receptors were obtained from a female donor with Graves disease.

This clonotype was counted many times. This chain uses TRBV19 with TRBJ1-5, with D uncertain. The germline V and J ends were trimmed by 5 bases and 10 bases, with 21 bases remaining between them. The CDR3 has 15 amino acids. The germline V gene has CDR1 LNHDA and CDR2 SQIVND (reference sequence). CDR3 nucleotides: TGTGCCAGTAGTGCGGGGTTAGGGTCTAGCGGACCCCAGCATTTT. It encodes CASSAGLGSSGPQHF.

This clonotype was picked up many times. The chain employs TRBV11-2 and TRBJ2-7, with TRBD2 matching 7 bases. The length of the CDR3 is 15 residues. Germline V gives CDR1 SGHAT, CDR2 FQNNGV. J gave up 2 bases and V 5 bases, and 9 bases lay outside the gene matches. Here the CDR3 DNA reads TGTGCCAGCAGCCCGGCGCAGGCGGGGGCCTACGAGCAGTACTTC. It specifies CASSPAQAGAYEQYF.

This clonotype was detected once. A much larger clone differs from this one at a single base, so this may be a read error. No DNA is shown, since the ends of the CDR3 on it are uncertain; the CDR3 is the one TCRdb lists. The chain is built from TRBV27 and TRBJ2-6; TRBD1 was called by the table and not checked on the DNA. Germline V lookup: CDR1 MNHEY, CDR2 SMNVEV (reference sequence). Both ends counted, the CDR3 spans 14 residues. The CDR3 is CASSWGSGANVPTF.

This clonotype was seen a handful of times. The gene calls are TRBV19 and TRBJ2-7; 7 positions match TRBD1. With 2 bases clipped from V and 0 bases from J, the junction kept 4 bases outside the gene matches. CDR1 and CDR2 from the germline V gene are LNHDA and SQIVND (reference sequence). The CDR3 has 15 amino acids. CDR3 amino acids: CASSIRDSASYEQYF. The CDR3 nucleotides are TGTGCCAGTAGTATAAGGGACAGTGCCTCCTACGAGCAGTACTTC.

The chain has TRBV3-1 and TRBJ2-2; no reliable D call. V lost 2 bases and J lost 2, with 9 bases in between. The V gene's germline CDR1 is LGHDT and CDR2 YNNKEL (reference sequence). The CDR3 is 15 amino acids. CDR3 loop: CASSQSSTNTGELFF. CDR3 bases: TGTGCCAGCAGCCAAAGTAGTACCAACACCGGGGAGCTGTTTTTT.

As regards this clonotype: Germline and junction disagree at one end, which may indicate a read error. The chain recombines TRBV4-1 with TRBJ2-7; D possibly corresponds to TRBD1 (6 bases). Looked up from germline, CDR1 is MGHRA and CDR2 is YSYEKL. This CDR3 has 15 residues. In DNA form, the CDR3 reads TGTGCCAGCAGCCAAGGGGGAAACCGCACCTACGAGCAGTACTTC. Translation gives CASSQGGNRTYEQYF.

This clonotype has only a few counts. The chain couples TRBV30 to TRBJ1-5; TRBD1 matches at 9 bases. This CDR3 has 14 amino acids. V lost 0 bases to trimming and J lost 7 bases; unmatched junction nucleotides: 4. Germline lookup yields CDR1 GTSNPN and CDR2 SVGIG (reference sequence). The CDR3 protein is CAWSVGTGIQPQHF. CDR3 in DNA: TGTGCCTGGAGTGTAGGGACAGGGATCCAGCCCCAGCATTTT.

V gene TRBV5-6 combines with J gene TRBJ2-7; D assignment may be TRBD1 or TRBD2 (5 bases each). Per the germline V gene, CDR1 is SGHDT and CDR2 is YYEEEE. CDR3 length equals 15 residues. V lost 3 bases, J lost 3 bases, and 16 bases lay in between. This CDR3 is CASSSTGTGIYEQYF. The CDR3 DNA is TGTGCCAGCAGCTCGACCGGGACCGGTATCTACGAGCAGTACTTC.

This clonotype was seen a handful of times. CDR3 bases: TGTGCCTGGAGGGGGAGCTACGAGCAGTACTTC. Amino acids: CAWRGSYEQYF. The chain has TRBV30 and TRBJ2-7, with a tentative D call TRBD2 (5 bases). Trimming removed 3 bases from V and 3 bases from J, with 6 bases in between. This CDR3 region has 11 residues. Germline lookup yields CDR1 GTSNPN and CDR2 SVGIG (reference sequence).

This clonotype was counted many times. The V call is TRBV29-1, the J call TRBJ2-2; D is tentatively TRBD1 or TRBD2 (5 bases each). V was trimmed by 2 bases and J by 5 bases, leaving 9 bases between them. This CDR3 has 13 residues. Per the germline V gene, CDR1 is SQVTM and CDR2 is ANQGSEA. The chain's CDR3 is CSVEREGTGELFF. The CDR3 nucleotides are TGCAGCGTTGAACGTGAGGGGACCGGGGAGCTGTTTTTT.

This clonotype has at least ten counts. This chain uses TRBV11-2 with TRBJ2-7; no clear D. Deletions cut 5 bases from V and 12 bases from J, with 23 bases between. The germline CDR1 and CDR2 sequences are SGHAT and FQNNGV. CDR3 length: 14 amino acids. CDR3 sequence (DNA): TGTGCCAGCAGCGCAGGCGACCGGGCCATCGATCCGTACTTC. Translation: CASSAGDRAIDPYF.

The table lists this clonotype with many counts. V and J are TRBV2 and TRBJ2-5; D uncertain. Trimming stripped 0 bases from V and 1 base from J, with 12 bases between. CDR3 length equals 16 residues. Germline values: CDR1 SNHLY, CDR2 FYNNEI. The CDR3 spells CASSEALQWVQETQYF. The DNA for the CDR3 is TGTGCCAGCAGTGAAGCGCTTCAATGGGTCCAAGAGACCCAGTACTTC.

This clonotype occurred many times. This chain joins TRBV28 and TRBJ1-4, with unresolved D. Per germline, CDR1 MDHEN and CDR2 SYDVKM. This CDR3 spans 15 amino acids. V lost 2 bases, J lost 8 bases, and 15 bases lay in between. CDR3 in DNA: TGTGCCAGCAGTTTAAGTCGGGGTATACCCGAAAAACTGTTTTTT. Protein: CASSLSRGIPEKLFF.

Concerning this clonotype: It may be a read error: a sequence one base away is much more abundant. V gene TRBV11-2 combines with J gene TRBJ2-5; perhaps TRBD1 as D (7 bases). Between the trimmed V and J ends, which lost 3 bases and 7 bases, there was a span of 15 bases. Per germline, CDR1 SGHAT and CDR2 FQNNGV. The CDR3 sequence is 14 residues long. CDR3 sequence reads: CASSFAGGLGTQYF. The CDR3 nucleotides read TGTGCCAGCAGCTTCGCAGGGGGGCTGGGGACCCAGTACTTC.

The rearrangement links TRBV28 to TRBJ2-1; 10 bases agree with TRBD2. CDR1 is MDHEN and CDR2 is SYDVKM in the germline V gene. The CDR3 extends over 15 amino acids. V dropped 7 bases and J dropped 6; count of bases not matched to a gene: 9. The chain's CDR3 is CASIAAGGPPNEQFF. The CDR3 coding sequence is TGTGCCAGCATCGCAGCGGGAGGGCCCCCCAATGAGCAGTTCTTC.

CDR3 coding DNA: TGTGCCAGCAGCTTAATGGGACTGGCGAACACCGGGGAGCTGTTTTTT. As protein: CASSLMGLANTGELFF. V is TRBV7-3 and J is TRBJ2-2; weak D call: TRBD2 (6 bases). Trimming cost V 1 base and J 0 bases, with 9 bases left between them. This CDR3 region has 16 residues. The V gene's germline CDR1 is SGHTA and CDR2 FQGTGA. Together with reference TRBV7-3 and TRBJ2-2, the CDR3 gives the full variable domain: GAGVSQTPSNKVTEKGKYVELRCDPISGHTALYWYRQSLGQGPEFLIYFQGTGAADDSGLPNDRFFAVRPEGSVSTLKIQRTERGDSAVYLCASSLMGLANTGELFFGEGSRLTVL.

This clonotype has at least ten counts. The chain couples TRBV7-3 to TRBJ2-5; D call uncertain. The germline V and J ends were trimmed by 1 base and 0 bases, with 9 bases remaining between them. The CDR3 length is 15 residues. The germline V gene encodes CDR1 SGHTA and CDR2 FQGTGA. The CDR3 nucleotides are TGTGCCAGCAGCTTAAATGGCCGCAACCAAGAGACCCAGTACTTC. This translates into CASSLNGRNQETQYF. The full variable domain, completed using reference TRBV7-3 and TRBJ2-5, is GAGVSQTPSNKVTEKGKYVELRCDPISGHTALYWYRQSLGQGPEFLIYFQGTGAADDSGLPNDRFFAVRPEGSVSTLKIQRTERGDSAVYLCASSLNGRNQETQYFGPGTRLLVL.

This clonotype has ten or more counts. The chain combines TRBV20-1 with TRBJ2-5; D gene uncertain. The CDR3 extends over 13 amino acids. Germline-derived CDR1 and CDR2 are DFQATT and SNEGSKA (reference sequence). Trimming cost V 3 bases and J 0 bases, with 8 bases left between them. The CDR3 bases are TGCAGTGCTAGCCTGAGCAACCAAGAGACCCAGTACTTC. Residues: CSASLSNQETQYF.

This clonotype was detected ten times or more. This chain joins TRBV28 and TRBJ1-2; D unclear. The ends were cut back, 6 bases at V and 8 bases at J, with 13 bases in the middle. This CDR3 is 12 amino acids long. CDR1 is MDHEN, CDR2 SYDVKM, per germline. In nucleotides, the CDR3 is TGTGCCAGCAGCCTGATTGGGTACGGCTACACCTTC. Its protein is CASSLIGYGYTF.

The table lists this clonotype with a few counts. The junction does not match germline at one end; this may be a read error. The chain combines TRBV11-3 with TRBJ2-1, with D unresolved. CDR3 length: 16 residues. Germline V gene sequence: CDR1 SGHNT, CDR2 YENEEA. The CDR3, as DNA: TGTGCCAGCAGCTTATTCGGTATAGGGCCCAACAATGAGCGGTTCTTC. This gives the protein CASSLFGIGPNNERFF.

Only a few counts were recorded for this clonotype. This rearrangement joins TRBV15 to TRBJ1-6; the D gene is possibly TRBD1 (5 bases). The V gene's germline CDR1 is LNHNV and CDR2 YYDKDF (reference sequence). The germline V and J ends were trimmed by 0 bases and 10 bases, with 19 bases remaining between them. This CDR3 comprises 17 residues. The CDR3 DNA reads as TGTGCCACCAGCAGAGATGGGGTCGGGGCCTTTGGGTCACCCCTCCACTTT. Translation: CATSRDGVGAFGSPLHF.

This clonotype was observed many times. The J gene is TRBJ2-7, the V gene TRBV2; D is unresolved. The CDR3 sequence is 11 residues long. Trimming shortened V by 3 bases and J by 6 bases, and 6 bases separated the two germline ends. The germline gives CDR1 SNHLY, CDR2 FYNNEI. The CDR3 region is CASSDWVEQYF. CDR3 nucleotides: TGTGCCAGCAGTGATTGGGTCGAGCAGTACTTC.